Following are 4 T cell receptor beta chains from one sample sequenced in a study of blood T cells in healthy people across ages. A second PCR, run for roughly 7 to 11 cycles, used a sample-barcoded 5' primer plus a J-beta primer mix. Via MiXCR, TCRdb re-called the 5' RACE reads, giving one row per CDR3 protein. The data contain 850,000 to 1,000,000 distinct CDR3 sequences, just over 50% of them singletons. Sequencing was carried out using blood. The receptors here all came from a woman between 55 and 75 years old in good health.

The chain employs TRBV28 and TRBJ2-7; no reliable D call. V lost 4 bases to trimming and J lost 2 bases, with 15 bases between them. The CDR3 sequence is 15 residues long. Looked up from germline, CDR1 is MDHEN and CDR2 is SYDVKM. The DNA of the CDR3 is TGTGCCAGCAGTTCTTTAGTTAGAGCTACCTACGAGCAGTACTTC. It specifies CASSSLVRATYEQYF. Filled out from reference TRBV28 and TRBJ2-7, the complete variable domain reads DVKVTQSSRYLVKRTGEKVFLECVQDMDHENMFWYRQDPGLGLRLIYFSYDVKMKEKGDIPEGYSVSREKKERFSLILESASTNQTSMYLCASSSLVRATYEQYFGPGTRLTVT.

In its sample, this clonotype was seen a few times. DNA for the CDR3: TGTGCCACCAGTGGGCCCCGGGACGAGGCGCACAATGAGCAGTTCTTC. This gives the protein CATSGPRDEAHNEQFF. This chain uses TRBV24-1 with TRBJ2-1; D assignment may be TRBD1 or TRBD2 (5 bases each). The CDR3 consists of 16 residues. Germline V gene sequence: CDR1 KGHDR, CDR2 SFDVKD. Trimming left V 5 bases short and J 5 bases short, with 18 bases between.

This rearrangement joins TRBV20-1 to TRBJ1-6; D gene ambiguous. V was cut by 4 bases and J by 7 bases, with 11 bases left in between. Germline CDR1 is DFQATT and CDR2 is SNEGSKA (reference sequence). This CDR3 is built from 13 residues. CDR3: CSATDIPNSPLHF. In nucleotides, the CDR3 is TGCAGTGCTACCGACATACCGAATTCACCCCTCCACTTT.

The rearrangement links TRBV5-1 to TRBJ2-5; TRBD2 aligns across 13 bases. J lost 2 bases, V lost 1 base, and 2 bases had no gene match. Germline V gene lookup returns CDR1 SGHRS and CDR2 YFSETQ. This CDR3 is 16 amino acids long. The CDR3 coding sequence is TGCGCCAGCAGCTTGCTGGGACTAGCGGGACAAGAGACCCAGTACTTC. Its protein product is CASSLLGLAGQETQYF.